This T cell receptor beta chain originates from a study of blood T cell repertoires in COVID-19. For the study at large: The United States, Italy and Spain provided the acute and convalescent COVID-19 samples. From T cells, B-cell-depleted T cells, or PBMCs came the material, which was cDNA or gDNA.

Sequencing was performed with immunoSEQ multiplex PCR; in TCRdb, only in-frame clones are kept and a portion is missing. Among under 350,000 clones listed, around 87% were seen once. Per germline, CDR1 MGHDK and CDR2 SYGVNS. There are 12 residues in the CDR3. Germline trimming cut 3 bases from V and 14 bases from J; bases unmatched to any gene: 8. The chain carries TRBV25-1 and TRBJ2-5; 8 nucleotides line up with TRBD2. Sequencing used peripheral blood. The sequence was obtained from a man aged 65 to 79 with acute or convalescent COVID-19. The CDR3, as DNA: TGTGCCAGCAGTGACCGCGGACTAGCTAGTTACTTC. It yields the protein CASSDRGLASYF.